A selection of T cell receptor beta chains follows, all from one sample in a study of CD4 T cells in relation to SARS-CoV-2 and coronaviruses. Antigens for these TCRs are unknown. Profiling relied on immunoSEQ multiplex PCR, and the TCRdb table lists in-frame clones only, not all of them. The repertoire has 20,000 to 30,000 clones, over 70% of them found once; the top ten carry roughly 13%. Sample: CD4+ T cells from PBMCs, cultured in vitro. The receptors here all came from a human donor in good health. Both conserved end residues are part of each CDR3. D genes are given only for firm matches. Rows may omit the clone size; those that give it use once, few, many or a size class.

d_gene	abundance	j_gene	len	v_gene	CDR3nt	CDR3aa
NA	NA	TRBJ1-4	14	TRBV11-2	TGTGCCAGCAGCTCATGGGAAAAGGGGGAAAAACTGTTTTTT	CASSSWEKGEKLFF
TRBD2	NA	TRBJ2-7	13	TRBV7-2	TGTGCCAGCAGAAATAGCGGGACCTACGAGCAGTACTTC	CASRNSGTYEQYF
NA	NA	TRBJ2-7	14	TRBV5-4	TGTGCCAGCAGCTTCTCCGGGGGATCCTACGAGCAGTACTTC	CASSFSGGSYEQYF
TRBD1	NA	TRBJ1-6	14	TRBV7-6	TGTGCCAGCAGCCCGACAGGGGGTAATTCACCCCTCCACTTT	CASSPTGGNSPLHF
TRBD2	NA	TRBJ2-7	16	TRBV11-2	TGTGCCAGCAGCTTAGAGACTAGCGGGAGACCCTACGAGCAGTACTTC	CASSLETSGRPYEQYF
NA	NA	TRBJ1-2	14	TRBV6-1	TGTGCCAGCAGTGAACGGGGACTCGGAGGTGGCTACACCTTC	CASSERGLGGGYTF
NA	few	TRBJ2-7	15	TRBV24-1	TGTGCCACCAGTGATCGCAGGTACACCGCCTACGAGCAGTACTTC	CATSDRRYTAYEQYF
NA	NA	TRBJ2-7	13	TRBV5-5	TGTGCCAGCAGCGTGGACTGGACCTACGAGCAGTACTTC	CASSVDWTYEQYF
NA	once	TRBJ2-6	16	TRBV3-1/TRBV3-2	TGTGCCAGCAGCCGAGCACCAAGGGCTGGGGCCAACGTCCTGACTTTC	CASSRAPRAGANVLTF
TRBD1	NA	TRBJ1-1	14	TRBV6-6	TGTGCCAGCAGTTACGCAGGGGGCGGCACTGAAGCTTTCTTT	CASSYAGGGTEAFF
NA	NA	TRBJ2-7	15	TRBV11-2	TGTGCCAGCAGCTTAGAGCCTCAGAGCTCCTACGAGCAGTACTTC	CASSLEPQSSYEQYF
TRBD2	NA	TRBJ2-3	16	TRBV3-1/TRBV3-2	TGTGCCAGCAGCCAGGGACTAGCGGGAGGCACAGATACGCAGTATTTT	CASSQGLAGGTDTQYF
NA	once	TRBJ2-2	17	TRBV5-5	TGTGCCAGCAGGCAAGTCACATACCAAAAAGGGCCCGGGGAGCTGTTTTTT	CASRQVTYQKGPGELFF
NA	NA	TRBJ2-1	17	TRBV4-3	TGCGCCAGCAGCCAAGATGTTGCGGCAGCGTCCTACAATGAGCAGTTCTTC	CASSQDVAAASYNEQFF
NA	NA	TRBJ1-5	13	TRBV6-5	TGTGCCAGCAGGCTGGGCAGGGGTCAGCCCCAGCATTTT	CASRLGRGQPQHF
NA	NA	TRBJ2-5	12	TRBV2	TGTGCCAGCGGTATGCTCCAAGAGACCCAGTACTTC	CASGMLQETQYF
NA	NA	TRBJ2-7	12	TRBV7-9	TGTGCCAGCAGCTTAGCTTTCGACGAGCAGTACTTC	CASSLAFDEQYF
NA	NA	TRBJ1-4	16	TRBV15	TGTGCCACCAGCAGAGAGTTGGGGGGATCGAATGAAAAACTGTTTTTT	CATSRELGGSNEKLFF
TRBD2	NA	TRBJ2-5	15	TRBV29-1	TGCAGCGTTGAGAAGGGAGCGGGGGGGAAAGAGACCCAGTACTTC	CSVEKGAGGKETQYF
NA	NA	TRBJ2-4	13	TRBV30	TGTGCCTGGACATTGATAGGGCGGGACATTCAGTACTTC	CAWTLIGRDIQYF
NA	NA	TRBJ1-6	14	TRBV7-2	TGTGCCAGCAGCTCATCCCTGGGGGAGTCACCCCTCCACTTT	CASSSSLGESPLHF
NA	NA	TRBJ2-5	13	TRBV6-5	TGTGCCAGCAGTTACTCGATCCGAGAGACCCAGTACTTC	CASSYSIRETQYF
TRBD1	NA	TRBJ1-1	13	TRBV2	TGTGCCAGCACGTACAGGGGGCTCACTGAAGCTTTCTTT	CASTYRGLTEAFF
TRBD2	NA	TRBJ2-1	18	TRBV19	TGTGCCAGTAGTTTCGGACTAGCGGGAGGTCCCGCCTACAATGAGCAGTTCTTC	CASSFGLAGGPAYNEQFF
NA	NA	TRBJ1-1	12	TRBV18	TGTGCCAGCTCACCGACCGGGAATGAAGCTTTCTTT	CASSPTGNEAFF
NA	NA	TRBJ1-3	16	TRBV18	TGTGCCAGCTCACGCCAGGCCGGGGGTGGTGGAAACACCATATATTTT	CASSRQAGGGGNTIYF
NA	NA	TRBJ2-1	14	TRBV29-1	TGCAGCGTTGGAGACAGGAGCTCCTACAATGAGCAGTTCTTC	CSVGDRSSYNEQFF
TRBD1	NA	TRBJ1-2	17	TRBV5-4	TGTGCCAGCAGCTTGGGGTCTTGGCAGGGGGCGGTGGAAGGCTACACCTTC	CASSLGSWQGAVEGYTF
TRBD2	NA	TRBJ2-1	17	TRBV6-2/TRBV6-3	TGTGCCAGCAGTTACGTACGGCGGGGGACCCTGGGCAATGAGCAGTTCTTC	CASSYVRRGTLGNEQFF
NA	NA	TRBJ2-5	14	TRBV4-3	TGCGCCAGCAGCCCCGGACGTCGGTCGGAGACCCAGTACTTC	CASSPGRRSETQYF
NA	NA	TRBJ2-5	17	TRBV5-4	TGTGCCAGCAGCCCGCAGATGGGGGGGCCTCAGGTGGAGACCCAGTACTTC	CASSPQMGGPQVETQYF
NA	NA	TRBJ2-5	14	TRBV5-4	TGTGCCAGCAGCCAGACTAGAGTCCTGGAGACCCAGTACTTC	CASSQTRVLETQYF
TRBD1	NA	TRBJ1-1	14	TRBV7-2	TGTGCCAGCAGGGGGACAGGCATGAACACTGAAGCTTTCTTT	CASRGTGMNTEAFF
NA	NA	TRBJ2-3	14	TRBV9	TGTGCCAGCAGCGTATCTTCATCGGGCGATACGCAGTATTTT	CASSVSSSGDTQYF
TRBD2	NA	TRBJ2-3	17	TRBV7-6	TGTGCCAGCAGCTTAGAAGCTAGCGGGGCGAGCACAGATACGCAGTATTTT	CASSLEASGASTDTQYF
TRBD1	few	TRBJ1-1	13	TRBV12-3/TRBV12-4	TGTGCCAGCCGACTCAGGGGGCATACTGAAGCTTTCTTT	CASRLRGHTEAFF
NA	NA	TRBJ1-1	13	TRBV3-1/TRBV3-2	TGTGCCAGCAGGCCTAACAGGGCCGCTGAAGCTTTCTTT	CASRPNRAAEAFF
NA	NA	TRBJ1-4	12	TRBV29-1	TGCAGCGTTGGGGAGGGGGATGAAAAACTGTTTTTT	CSVGEGDEKLFF
NA	once	TRBJ1-2	14	TRBV14	TGTGCCAGCAGCCAAGATTGGCAGGTCTATGGCTACACCTTC	CASSQDWQVYGYTF
TRBD2	few	TRBJ2-7	11	TRBV7-9	TGTGCCAGCGAGCGGGACGCCGAGCAGTACTTC	CASERDAEQYF
NA	NA	TRBJ2-5	14	TRBV7-2	TGTGCCAGCAGCTTAGGGGGGGCCCAAGAGACCCAGTACTTC	CASSLGGAQETQYF
TRBD1	NA	TRBJ2-7	13	TRBV5-1	TGCGCCAGCACAGGACAGGGGGCTTACGAGCAGTACTTC	CASTGQGAYEQYF
NA	NA	TRBJ2-5	14	TRBV5-6	TGTGCCAGCAGCTTGGGGGGCCGGGTAGAGACCCAGTACTTC	CASSLGGRVETQYF
NA	NA	TRBJ2-7	15	TRBV6-6	TGTGCCAGCAGTTACGCTGTGGACTTTACCTACGAGCAGTACTTC	CASSYAVDFTYEQYF
NA	NA	TRBJ2-5	15	TRBV7-2	TGTGCCAGCAGCCCAGGGACCGGCCGGTTGGGGACCCAGTACTTC	CASSPGTGRLGTQYF
NA	NA	TRBJ2-7	9	TRBV19	TGTGGTAGGAGCGGCGAGCAGTACTTC	CGRSGEQYF
NA	NA	TRBJ2-3	14	TRBV7-3	TGTGCCAGCAGCTTTTCCAGAGACTCAGATACGCAGTATTTT	CASSFSRDSDTQYF
TRBD1	NA	TRBJ1-2	15	TRBV15	TGTGCCACCAGCAGAGCGGAGACAGGGGGGAATGGCTACACCTTC	CATSRAETGGNGYTF
TRBD2	NA	TRBJ2-7	18	TRBV7-6	TGTGCCAGCAGCTTGGGTCACGGGCTAGCGGGGGCCCAGGGTGAGCAGTACTTC	CASSLGHGLAGAQGEQYF
NA	NA	TRBJ2-5	13	TRBV12-3/TRBV12-4	TGTGCCAGCAGGCAGGGTTTTGGGGAGACCCAGTACTTC	CASRQGFGETQYF
NA	NA	TRBJ1-5	14	TRBV28	TGTGCCAGCAGTTTATCTGGGGGCAATCAGCCCCAGCATTTT	CASSLSGGNQPQHF
NA	NA	TRBJ1-4	15	TRBV6-2/TRBV6-3	TGTGCCAGCAGTTACGGATCGGACACGGATGAAAAACTGTTTTTT	CASSYGSDTDEKLFF
NA	NA	TRBJ1-5	12	TRBV24-1	TGTGCCACCAGTGACCCCGGTCAGCCCCAGCATTTT	CATSDPGQPQHF
TRBD2	few	TRBJ2-1	17	TRBV4-1	TGCGCCAGCAGCCAAGATCTCACTAGCGGGGGGGCATGGGAGCAGTTCTTC	CASSQDLTSGGAWEQFF
TRBD2	NA	TRBJ2-7	15	TRBV4-3	TGCGCCAGCAGCCAACTTAGCGGGAGAAACTACGAGCAGTACTTC	CASSQLSGRNYEQYF
TRBD2	NA	TRBJ2-7	15	TRBV15	TGTGCCACCAGCCGGGGGGGAGGGGGGTTGTACGAGCAGTACTTC	CATSRGGGGLYEQYF